This T cell receptor beta chain derives from a study of shared clonotypes between healthy human individuals. This clone was detected only a few times. Clones were read by immunoSEQ multiplex PCR, and TCRdb kept only the in-frame ones, dropping some. The repertoire has some 92,000 clones, more than 45% of them found once; the top ten carry about 15%. This CDR3 comprises 15 residues. Trimming shortened V by 3 bases and J by 0 bases, and 8 bases separated the two germline ends. The germline V gene encodes CDR1 KGHSH and CDR2 LQKENI. This TCR derives from a woman aged 40 to 50 in good health. Some clones in this sample may be carry-over from other donors' samples. The material sequenced was PBMCs. The V call is TRBV18, the J call TRBJ1-4; D is undetermined. The CDR3 bases are TGTGCCAGCTCACCGATCCCTGCAACTAATGAAAAACTGTTTTTT. Its translation: CASSPIPATNEKLFF.